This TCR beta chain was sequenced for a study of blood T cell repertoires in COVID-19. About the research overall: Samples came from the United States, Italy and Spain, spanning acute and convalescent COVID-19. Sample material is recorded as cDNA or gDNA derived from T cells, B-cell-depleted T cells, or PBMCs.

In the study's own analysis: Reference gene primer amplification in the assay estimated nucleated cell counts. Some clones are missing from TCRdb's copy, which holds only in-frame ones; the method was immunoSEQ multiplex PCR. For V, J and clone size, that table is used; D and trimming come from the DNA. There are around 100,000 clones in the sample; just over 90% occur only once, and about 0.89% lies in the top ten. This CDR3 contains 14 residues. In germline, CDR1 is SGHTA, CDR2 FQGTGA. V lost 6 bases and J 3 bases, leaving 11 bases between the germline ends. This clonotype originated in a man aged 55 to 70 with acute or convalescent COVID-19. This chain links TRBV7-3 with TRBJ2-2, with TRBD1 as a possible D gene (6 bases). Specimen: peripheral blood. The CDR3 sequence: CASSFNRDTGELFF. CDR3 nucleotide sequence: TGTGCCAGCAGTTTTAACAGGGACACCGGGGAGCTGTTTTTT.